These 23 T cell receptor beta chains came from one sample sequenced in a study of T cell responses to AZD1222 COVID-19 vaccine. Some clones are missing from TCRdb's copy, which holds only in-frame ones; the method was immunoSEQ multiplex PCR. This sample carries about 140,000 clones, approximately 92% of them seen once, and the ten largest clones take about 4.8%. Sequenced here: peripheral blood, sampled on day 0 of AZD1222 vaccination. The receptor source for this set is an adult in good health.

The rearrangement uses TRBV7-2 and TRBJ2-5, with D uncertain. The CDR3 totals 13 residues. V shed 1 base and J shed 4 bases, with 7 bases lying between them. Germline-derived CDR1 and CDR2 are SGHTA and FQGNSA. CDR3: CASSLVRGETQYF. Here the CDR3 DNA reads TGTGCCAGCAGCTTAGTGAGAGGAGAGACCCAGTACTTC.

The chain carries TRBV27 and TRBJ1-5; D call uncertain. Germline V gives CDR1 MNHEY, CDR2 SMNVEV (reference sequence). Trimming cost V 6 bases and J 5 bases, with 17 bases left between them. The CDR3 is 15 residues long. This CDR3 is CASRRMTTKDQPQHF. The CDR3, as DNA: TGTGCCAGCAGACGAATGACGACTAAGGATCAGCCCCAGCATTTT.

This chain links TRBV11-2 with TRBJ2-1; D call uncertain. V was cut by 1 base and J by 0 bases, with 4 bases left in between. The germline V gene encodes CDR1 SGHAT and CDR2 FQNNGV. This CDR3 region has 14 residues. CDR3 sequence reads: CASSLGDSYNEQFF. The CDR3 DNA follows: TGTGCCAGCAGCTTAGGAGACTCCTACAATGAGCAGTTCTTC.

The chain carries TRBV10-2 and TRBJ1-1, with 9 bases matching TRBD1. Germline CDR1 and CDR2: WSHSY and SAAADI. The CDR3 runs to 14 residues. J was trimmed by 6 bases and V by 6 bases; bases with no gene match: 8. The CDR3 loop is CASSSTGGRAEAFF. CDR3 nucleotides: TGCGCCAGCAGCTCGACAGGGGGTCGGGCTGAAGCTTTCTTT.

CDR3: CASSVSVVQPQHF. The CDR3 nucleotides read TGTGCCAGCAGTGTCAGCGTGGTCCAGCCCCAGCATTTT. The rearrangement links TRBV27 to TRBJ1-5; D is ambiguous. Per the germline V gene, CDR1 is MNHEY and CDR2 is SMNVEV (reference sequence). V lost 5 bases and J 7 bases, leaving 12 bases between the germline ends. This CDR3 has 13 amino acids.

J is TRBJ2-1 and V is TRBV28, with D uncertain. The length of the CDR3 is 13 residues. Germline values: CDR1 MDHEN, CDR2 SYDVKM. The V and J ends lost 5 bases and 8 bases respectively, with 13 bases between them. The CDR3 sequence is CASSPSGPDEQFF. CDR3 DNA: TGTGCCAGCAGTCCCTCCGGTCCGGATGAGCAGTTCTTC.

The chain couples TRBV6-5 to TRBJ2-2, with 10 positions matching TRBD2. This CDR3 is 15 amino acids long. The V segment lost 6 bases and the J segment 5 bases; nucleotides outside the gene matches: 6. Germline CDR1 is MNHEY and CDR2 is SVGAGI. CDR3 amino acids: CASREREGWTGELFF. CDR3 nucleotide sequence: TGTGCCAGCAGGGAGCGGGAGGGGTGGACCGGGGAGCTGTTTTTT.

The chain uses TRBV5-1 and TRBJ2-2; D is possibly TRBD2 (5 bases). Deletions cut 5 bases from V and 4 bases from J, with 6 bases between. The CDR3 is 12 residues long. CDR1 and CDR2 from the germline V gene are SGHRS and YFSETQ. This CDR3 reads CASRTSTGELFF. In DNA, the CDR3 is TGCGCCAGCAGAACTAGCACCGGGGAGCTGTTTTTT.

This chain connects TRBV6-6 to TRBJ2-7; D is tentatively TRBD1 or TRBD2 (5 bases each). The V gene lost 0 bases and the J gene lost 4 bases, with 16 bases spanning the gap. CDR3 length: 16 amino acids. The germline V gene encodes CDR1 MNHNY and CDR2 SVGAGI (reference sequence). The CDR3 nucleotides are TGTGCCAGCAGTTACTCCTTCGGGTCTGGGGGTTACGAGCAGTACTTC. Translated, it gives CASSYSFGSGGYEQYF.

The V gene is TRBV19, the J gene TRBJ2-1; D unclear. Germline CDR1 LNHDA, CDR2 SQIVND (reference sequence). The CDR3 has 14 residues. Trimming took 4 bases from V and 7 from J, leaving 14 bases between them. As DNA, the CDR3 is TGTGCCAGTAGTACACGGCCTGGGTGGAATGAGCAGTTCTTC. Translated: CASSTRPGWNEQFF.

In nucleotides, the CDR3 is TGTGCCAGCAGCTCGTACACAGGGTCGGCCTATGGCTACACCTTC. Its translation: CASSSYTGSAYGYTF. The chain links TRBV7-6 to TRBJ1-2; weak D call: TRBD1 (6 bases). The CDR3 extends over 15 amino acids. V shed 4 bases and J shed 4 bases, with 16 bases lying between them. The V gene's germline CDR1 is SGHVS and CDR2 FNYEAQ.

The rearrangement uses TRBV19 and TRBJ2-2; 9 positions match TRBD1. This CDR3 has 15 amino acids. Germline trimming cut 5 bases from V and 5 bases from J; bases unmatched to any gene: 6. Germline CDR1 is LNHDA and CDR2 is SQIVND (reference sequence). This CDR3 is CASSQQGAETGELFF. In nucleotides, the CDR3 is TGTGCCAGTAGTCAACAGGGGGCTGAGACCGGGGAGCTGTTTTTT.

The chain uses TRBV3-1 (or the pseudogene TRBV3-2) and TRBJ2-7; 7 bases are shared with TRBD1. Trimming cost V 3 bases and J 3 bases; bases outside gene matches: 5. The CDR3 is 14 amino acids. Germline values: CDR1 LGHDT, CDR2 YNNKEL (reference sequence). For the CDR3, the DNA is TGTGCCAGCAGCCAGTACGGGACAGACTACGAGCAGTACTTC. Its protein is CASSQYGTDYEQYF.

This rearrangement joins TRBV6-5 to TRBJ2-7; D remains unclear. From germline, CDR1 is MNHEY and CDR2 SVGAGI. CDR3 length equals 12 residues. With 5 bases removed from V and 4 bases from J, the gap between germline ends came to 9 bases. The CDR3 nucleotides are TGTGCCAGCAGTAGGCTAAAATACGAGCAGTACTTC. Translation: CASSRLKYEQYF.

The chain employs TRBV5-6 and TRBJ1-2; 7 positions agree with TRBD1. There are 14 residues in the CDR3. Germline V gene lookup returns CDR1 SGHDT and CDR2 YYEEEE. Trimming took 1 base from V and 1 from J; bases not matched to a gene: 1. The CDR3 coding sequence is TGTGCCAGCAGCTTGTACAGGGGTAACTATGGCTACACCTTC. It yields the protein CASSLYRGNYGYTF.

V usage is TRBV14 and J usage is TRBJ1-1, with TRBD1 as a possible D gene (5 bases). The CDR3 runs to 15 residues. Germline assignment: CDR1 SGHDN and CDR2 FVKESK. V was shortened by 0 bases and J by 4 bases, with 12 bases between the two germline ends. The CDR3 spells CASSQDQGWFTEAFF. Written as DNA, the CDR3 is TGTGCCAGCAGCCAAGATCAGGGTTGGTTCACTGAAGCTTTCTTT.

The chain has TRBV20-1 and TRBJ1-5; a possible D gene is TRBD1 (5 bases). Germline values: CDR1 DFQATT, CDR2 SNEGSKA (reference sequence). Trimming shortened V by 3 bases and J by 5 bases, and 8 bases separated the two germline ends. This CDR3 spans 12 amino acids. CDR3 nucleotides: TGCAGTGCTAGTCAAGGGGATCAGCCCCAGCATTTT. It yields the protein CSASQGDQPQHF.

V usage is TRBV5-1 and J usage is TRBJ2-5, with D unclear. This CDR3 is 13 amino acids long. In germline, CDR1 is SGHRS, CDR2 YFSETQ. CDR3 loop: CACKSPTVGTQYF. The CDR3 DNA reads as TGCGCTTGTAAGAGTCCCACAGTCGGGACCCAGTACTTC.

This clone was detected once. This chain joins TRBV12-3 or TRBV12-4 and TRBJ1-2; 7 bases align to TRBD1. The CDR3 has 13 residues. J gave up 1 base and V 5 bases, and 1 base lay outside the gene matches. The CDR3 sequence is CASSPGGNYGYTF. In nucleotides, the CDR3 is TGTGCCAGCAGTCCAGGGGGTAACTATGGCTACACCTTC.

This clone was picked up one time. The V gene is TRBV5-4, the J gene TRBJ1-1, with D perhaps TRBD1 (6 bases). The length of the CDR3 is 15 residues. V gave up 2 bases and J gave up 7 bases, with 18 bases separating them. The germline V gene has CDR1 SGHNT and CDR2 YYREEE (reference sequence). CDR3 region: CASSFIPVGRGEAFF. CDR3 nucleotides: TGTGCCAGCAGCTTCATTCCGGTTGGCAGGGGTGAAGCTTTCTTT. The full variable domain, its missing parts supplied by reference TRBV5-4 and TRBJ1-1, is ETGVTQSPTHLIKTRGQQVTLRCSSQSGHNTVSWYQQALGQGPQFIFQYYREEENGRGNFPPRFSGLQFPNYSSELNVNALELDDSALYLCASSFIPVGRGEAFFGQGTRLTVV.

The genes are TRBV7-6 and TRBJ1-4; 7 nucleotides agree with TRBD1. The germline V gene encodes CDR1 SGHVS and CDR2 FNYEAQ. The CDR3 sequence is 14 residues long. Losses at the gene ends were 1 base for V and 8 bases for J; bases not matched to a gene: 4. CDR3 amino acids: CASSLGQGREKLFF. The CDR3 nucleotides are TGTGCCAGCAGCTTAGGACAGGGAAGGGAAAAACTGTTTTTT. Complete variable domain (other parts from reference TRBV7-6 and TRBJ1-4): GAGVSQSPRYKVTKRGQDVALRCDPISGHVSLYWYRQALGQGPEFLTYFNYEAQQDKSGLPNDRFSAERPEGSISTLTIQRTEQRDSAMYRCASSLGQGREKLFFGSGTQLSVL.

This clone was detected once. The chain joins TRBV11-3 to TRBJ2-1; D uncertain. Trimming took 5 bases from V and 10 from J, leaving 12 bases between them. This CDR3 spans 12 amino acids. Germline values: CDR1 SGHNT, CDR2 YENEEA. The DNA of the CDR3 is TGTGCCAGCAGCACTGCTAACGGGGAGCAGTTCTTC. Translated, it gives CASSTANGEQFF.

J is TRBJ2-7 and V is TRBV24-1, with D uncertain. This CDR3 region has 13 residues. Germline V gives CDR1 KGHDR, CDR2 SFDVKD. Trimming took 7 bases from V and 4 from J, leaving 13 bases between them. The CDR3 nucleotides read TGTGCCACCAGCGCTGGATTGGCTTACGAGCAGTACTTC. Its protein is CATSAGLAYEQYF.